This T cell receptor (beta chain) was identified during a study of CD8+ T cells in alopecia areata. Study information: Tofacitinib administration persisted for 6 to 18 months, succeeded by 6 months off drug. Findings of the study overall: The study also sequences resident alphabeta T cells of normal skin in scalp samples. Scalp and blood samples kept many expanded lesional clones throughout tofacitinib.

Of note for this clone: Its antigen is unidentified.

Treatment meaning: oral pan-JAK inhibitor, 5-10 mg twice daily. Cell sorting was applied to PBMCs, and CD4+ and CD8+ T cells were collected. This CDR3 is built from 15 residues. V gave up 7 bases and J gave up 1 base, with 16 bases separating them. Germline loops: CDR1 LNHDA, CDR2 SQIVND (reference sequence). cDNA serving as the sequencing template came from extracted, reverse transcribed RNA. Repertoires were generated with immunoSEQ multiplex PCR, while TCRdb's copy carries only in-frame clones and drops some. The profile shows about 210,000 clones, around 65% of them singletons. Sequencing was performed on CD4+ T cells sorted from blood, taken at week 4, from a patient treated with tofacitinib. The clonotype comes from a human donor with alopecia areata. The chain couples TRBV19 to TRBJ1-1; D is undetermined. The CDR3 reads CASIKGSTGNTEAFF. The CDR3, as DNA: TGTGCCAGTATTAAGGGCTCAACGGGGAACACTGAAGCTTTCTTT.